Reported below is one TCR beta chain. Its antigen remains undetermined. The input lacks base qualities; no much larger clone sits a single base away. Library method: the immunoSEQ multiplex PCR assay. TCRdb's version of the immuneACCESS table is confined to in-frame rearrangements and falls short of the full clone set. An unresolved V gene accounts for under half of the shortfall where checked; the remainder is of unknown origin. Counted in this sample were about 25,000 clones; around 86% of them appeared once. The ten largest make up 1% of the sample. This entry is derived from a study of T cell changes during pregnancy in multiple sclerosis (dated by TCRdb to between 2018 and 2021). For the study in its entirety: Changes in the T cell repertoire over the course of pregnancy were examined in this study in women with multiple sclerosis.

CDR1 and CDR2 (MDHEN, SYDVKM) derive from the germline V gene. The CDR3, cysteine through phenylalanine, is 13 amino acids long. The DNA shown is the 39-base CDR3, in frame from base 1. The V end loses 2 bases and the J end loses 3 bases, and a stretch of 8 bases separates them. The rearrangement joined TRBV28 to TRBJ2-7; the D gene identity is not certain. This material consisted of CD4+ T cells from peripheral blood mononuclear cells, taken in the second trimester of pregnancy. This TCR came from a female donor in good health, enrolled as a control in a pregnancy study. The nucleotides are TGTGCCAGCAGTTTAGGGCTATACTACGAGCAGTACTTC. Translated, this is CASSLGLYYEQYF.